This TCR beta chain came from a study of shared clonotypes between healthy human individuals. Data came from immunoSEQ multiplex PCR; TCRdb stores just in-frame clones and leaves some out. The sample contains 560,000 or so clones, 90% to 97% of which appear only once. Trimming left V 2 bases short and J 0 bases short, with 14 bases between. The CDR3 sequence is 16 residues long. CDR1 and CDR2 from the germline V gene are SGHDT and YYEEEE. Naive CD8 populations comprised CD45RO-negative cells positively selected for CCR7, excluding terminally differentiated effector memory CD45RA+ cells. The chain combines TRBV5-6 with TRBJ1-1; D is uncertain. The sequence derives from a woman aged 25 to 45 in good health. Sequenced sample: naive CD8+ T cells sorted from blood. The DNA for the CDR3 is TGTGCCAGCAGCTTTCCTCAGCGGACCCTGAACACTGAAGCTTTCTTT. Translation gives CASSFPQRTLNTEAFF.